The present TCR beta chain was sequenced within a study of OX40 agonist ivuxolimab in advanced cancers. Study-level information: Partial responses occurred in three patients (one hepatocellular carcinoma, two cutaneous melanoma).

Blood draws occurred at baseline, cycle 4 day 1, and cycle 7 day 1. The CDR3 sequence is 15 residues long. Germline V gives CDR1 MNHEY, CDR2 SMNVEV (reference sequence). V was clipped by 6 bases and J by 4 bases; unmatched bases: 7. This table comes from immunoSEQ multiplex PCR, and its TCRdb copy is limited to in-frame clones, with some not included. The sample carries 20,000 or so clones, around three quarters recorded once. Here the sequenced sample was CD4+ or CD8+ T cells sorted from blood, taken in a trial of the OX40 agonist ivuxolimab. The chain combines TRBV27 with TRBJ1-1; 11 bases agree with TRBD1. This clonotype was obtained from an adult with an advanced solid tumor such as melanoma, head and neck, liver or kidney cancer. This chain's CDR3 is CASSLPGTGGTEAFF. The CDR3 coding sequence is TGTGCCAGCAGCCTTCCTGGGACAGGGGGCACTGAAGCTTTCTTT.